This TCR beta chain was found in a study of blood T cell repertoires in COVID-19. Study information: Material from acute and convalescent COVID-19 was sourced from the United States, Italy and Spain. In each case, the material was cDNA or gDNA derived from T cells, B-cell-depleted T cells, or PBMCs.

The authors' processing: The authors estimated nucleated cell counts from reference gene primer amplification. Method: immunoSEQ multiplex PCR; TCRdb's copy keeps in-frame clones and lacks some. The V and J calls and clone size come from that table; D and trimming were worked out from the DNA. Of under 60,000 clones in the sample, around 78% were seen once. This clone is categorized as medium-sized (0.01 to 0.1%). The CDR3 loop spans 15 amino acids. V dropped 3 bases and J dropped 1 base, with 12 bases sitting between them. Germline lookup yields CDR1 LGHDT and CDR2 YNNKEL (reference sequence). The receptor was isolated from a human donor in a cohort sampled during active COVID-19. The chain employs TRBV3-1 (or the pseudogene TRBV3-2) and TRBJ1-1; D possibly corresponds to TRBD1 (5 bases). The sequencing input was peripheral blood. CDR3 in amino acids: CASSQTGGSNTEAFF. The CDR3 coding sequence is TGTGCCAGCAGCCAGACGGGGGGTTCGAACACTGAAGCTTTCTTT.